The source of this TCR beta chain is a study of vaccination and CD4 T cells after COVID-19. Across the study: In the convalescent group, nasal swab PCR was SARS-CoV-2 positive; about 10 cases were mild and one severe. In culture, cells were exposed to overlapping spike peptides from SARS-CoV-2, HCoV-NL63, HCoV-OC43 and HCoV-229E.

As for this clonotype: The antigen remains undetermined.

Germline CDR1 reads LNHNV; CDR2 reads YYDKDF (reference sequence). V was shortened by 7 bases and J by 3 bases, with 17 bases between the two germline ends. The CDR3 extends over 15 amino acids. Cultured CD4+ T cell DNA underwent sequencing with the Oncomine TCR Beta short-read assay. TCRdb ran MiXCR on the PCR reads and lists one entry per CDR3 protein. The sample lists 15,000 to 20,000 distinct CDR3 sequences, about 71% occurring once. Regarding treatment: roughly ten-day PBMC culture with coronavirus spike peptide pools or control peptides (ViraFEST assay). This clonotype originated in a human donor who had recovered from COVID-19. The V gene is TRBV15, the J gene TRBJ2-3; D might be TRBD1 (5 bases). Input material: CD4+ T cells from blood, cultured in vitro. CDR3: CATTTDSRRTDTQYF. The DNA of the CDR3 is TGTGCCACCACTACCGACAGCCGTCGTACAGATACGCAGTATTTT.